Following are 8 T cell receptor beta chains from one sample sequenced in a study of a mutant IDH1 vaccine in newly diagnosed glioma. Time point given: baseline, week 1 (first vaccination visit). The treatment denotes: pre-vaccination baseline after standard-of-care therapy. Clones were sequenced by immunoSEQ multiplex PCR, and TCRdb holds only the in-frame ones, with some missing. This sample yields 45,000 to 55,000 clones, of which approximately 90% are seen a single time; over 2% belongs to the top ten. The source was PBMCs, collected from a glioma patient treated with radiotherapy, temozolomide or both. These receptors originate from a middle-aged man with glioma.

This clone was detected only once. V gene TRBV19 combines with J gene TRBJ1-6; 7 positions agree with TRBD1. J was trimmed by 10 bases and V by 3 bases; bases with no gene match: 6. Germline V gives CDR1 LNHDA, CDR2 SQIVND (reference sequence). This CDR3 spans 14 amino acids. The CDR3 DNA is TGTGCCAGTAGTATGGCACAGGGGATCTCACCCCTCCACTTT. Its protein product is CASSMAQGISPLHF.

In its sample, this clone was seen a few times. V is TRBV5-8 and J is TRBJ2-4, with D maybe TRBD1 (6 bases). Trimming cost V 0 bases and J 7 bases, with 17 bases left between them. This CDR3 spans 16 amino acids. The V gene's germline CDR1 is SGHTS and CDR2 YDEGEE. CDR3 residues: CASSLEIGQWVNIQYF. The CDR3 nucleotides read TGTGCCAGCAGCTTGGAAATAGGACAGTGGGTCAACATTCAGTACTTC.

The chain combines TRBV28 with TRBJ2-5; possibly TRBD2 for D (5 bases). V gave up 9 bases and J gave up 4 bases, with 21 bases separating them. The germline CDR1 and CDR2 sequences are MDHEN and SYDVKM. CDR3 length: 15 amino acids. CDR3 protein: CARGSGCKGGETQYF. CDR3 coding DNA: TGTGCCAGGGGATCGGGGTGTAAGGGTGGAGAGACCCAGTACTTC.

The rearrangement joins TRBV5-1 to TRBJ2-1; D remains unclear. The germline V gene encodes CDR1 SGHRS and CDR2 YFSETQ. The CDR3 covers 13 residues. The germline V and J ends were trimmed by 0 bases and 4 bases, with 5 bases remaining between them. This CDR3 is CASSLALYNEQFF. DNA for the CDR3: TGCGCCAGCAGCTTGGCCCTATACAATGAGCAGTTCTTC.

In its sample, this clone was seen once. The chain employs TRBV15 and TRBJ2-1; 14 bases fit TRBD2. Germline V gene lookup returns CDR1 LNHNV and CDR2 YYDKDF (reference sequence). The CDR3 runs to 15 residues. V lost 4 bases, J lost 5 bases, and 1 base stayed unmatched. The CDR3 here is CATSTGLAGDNEQFF. CDR3 coding DNA: TGTGCCACCAGCACGGGACTAGCGGGGGACAATGAGCAGTTCTTC.

The chain links TRBV7-9 to TRBJ2-7; 8 nucleotides line up with TRBD1. Germline V gene sequence: CDR1 SEHNR, CDR2 FQNEAQ (reference sequence). J gave up 2 bases and V 6 bases, and 9 bases lay outside the gene matches. The CDR3 covers 15 residues. CDR3 sequence: CASSPRGQGTYEQYF. The CDR3 DNA is TGTGCCAGCAGTCCGCGTGGACAGGGAACCTACGAGCAGTACTTC.

V usage is TRBV27 and J usage is TRBJ1-1; 9 positions agree with TRBD1. Germline V gives CDR1 MNHEY, CDR2 SMNVEV (reference sequence). V lost 1 base to trimming and J lost 5 bases; unmatched junction nucleotides: 8. The CDR3 is 16 amino acids. The CDR3 DNA reads TGTGCCAGCAGTTTATACTCACAGGGGGCAGTGACTGAAGCTTTCTTT. It yields the protein CASSLYSQGAVTEAFF.

This clone appeared once. This chain connects TRBV28 to TRBJ1-2, with 8 bases lining up with TRBD1. Germline CDR1 is MDHEN and CDR2 is SYDVKM. The J segment lost 2 bases and the V segment lost 2 bases, leaving 10 bases of the junction unmatched. CDR3 size: 17 residues. The CDR3 here is CASSLGSGAGGNYGYTF. In nucleotides, the CDR3 is TGTGCCAGCAGTTTAGGGAGCGGGGCAGGGGGCAACTATGGCTACACCTTC.